Reported below is one T cell receptor (beta chain). This clone was counted a few times. Its antigen is currently not known. No much larger clone is present one base from it, and per-base qualities are unavailable. The immunoSEQ Assay, a bias-controlled multiplex PCR, was used to amplify TCRbeta CDR3 regions from genomic DNA. Processing in the source paper ran as follows. The number of nucleated cells in each sample was estimated by amplification of reference gene primers within the assay. To quantify the absolute abundance of each unique TCRbeta CDR3 rearrangement, sequence reads were collapsed and filtered. Productive Simpson clonality was computed per sample as the square root of Simpson's diversity index over productive rearrangements. TCRdb stores this immuneACCESS table with in-frame sequences only. Part of the clones is absent; in the studies checked, under half of the shortfall reflects unresolved V genes, and no reason is known for the rest. D and trimming were read from the DNA, whereas the V and J calls and clone size are those reported in that table. This sample holds 200,000 or so clones; around 87% were observed only once. Roughly 3% of the sample rests with the top ten.

This sample is drawn from a study of blood T cell repertoires in COVID-19 (dated by TCRdb to 2019 to 2021). Context from the whole study: Samples covering the acute and convalescent phases of COVID-19 were provided by collaborators in the United States, Italy and Spain. A de-identified subject ID, COVID-19 status, age in years and sex were almost always included in the sample metadata. A freely available public database, intended as a resource for researchers studying the immune response to SARS-CoV-2, is where the repertoires were released. The prospective study material was composed of cDNA or gDNA derived from T cells, B-cell-depleted T cells, or PBMCs. The dataset comprised deeply sampled blood TCRbeta repertoires from subjects exposed to, actively infected with, or recovered from COVID-19. Where HLA class I and class II types were available, the types were taken from metadata supplied by the sample provider, not from assay-based typing. Samples were obtained from the ongoing ImmuneRACE study (first 160 participants) and from about 1,300 subjects provided by 6 global collaborators. Overall study outcomes, separate from this receptor: Clinical and demographic metadata were provided uncurated, with the amount varying by source and participant.

Whole blood was collected in K2EDTA tubes by collaborating institutions according to the institutions' own protocols. For TCRbeta analysis, collaborators shipped samples in one of three forms: frozen whole blood, isolated PBMCs, or DNA extracted from either of those sample types. The sequence derives from a man between 60 and 75 years old with acute or convalescent COVID-19. The specimen was peripheral blood.

The base sequence is TGTGCCAGCAGCTTGTCCAGGGACACTGAAGCTTTCTTT. The translation is CASSLSRDTEAFF. The rearrangement combines TRBV5-5 with TRBJ1-1; the D segment could be TRBD1, given 5 matching bases. As encoded in the germline V gene (reference sequence), CDR1 is SGHKS while CDR2 is YYEKEE. Counted from cysteine to phenylalanine, this CDR3 has 13 amino acids. This entry keeps only the CDR3 DNA: 39 bases, framed from base 1. The junction shows trimming of 1 base on V and 3 bases on J, plus 7 bases between the germline ends.